This TCR beta chain was identified during a study of vaccination and CD4 T cells after COVID-19. V lost 1 base and J lost 5; bases outside the gene matches: 11. CDR1 is SGHKS, CDR2 YYEKEE, per germline (reference sequence). This CDR3 is 17 amino acids long. Sequenced with the Oncomine TCR Beta short-read assay was DNA taken from cultured CD4+ T cells. From CD4+ T cells that had been cultured, genomic DNA was extracted. TCRdb reprocessed the PCR reads via MiXCR and lists one record per CDR3 protein. The sample shows some 11,000 distinct CDR3 sequences, around 20% of them seen only once. Treatment specified: roughly ten-day PBMC culture with coronavirus spike peptide pools or control peptides (ViraFEST assay). Via ViraFEST, peptide pools expanded antigen-specific T cells before TCR sequencing. At days 3 and 7, half the medium was exchanged for fresh IL-2 medium. For this clonotype: Its antigen remains unidentified.

This material consisted of CD4+ T cells from blood, cultured in vitro, taken before SARS-CoV-2 vaccination. The source of this sequence is a human donor who received a COVID-19 vaccine. The chain combines TRBV5-5 with TRBJ2-3; 9 bases fit TRBD2. CDR3 loop: CASSLRSSGGMGDTQYF. The CDR3 DNA reads as TGTGCCAGCAGCTTGAGGAGTAGCGGGGGCATGGGAGATACGCAGTATTTT.